These 24 T cell receptor beta chains came from one sample sequenced in a study of CD8 T cells in Susac syndrome. Random hexamers served to reverse transcribe about 0.45 to 1 ug RNA. One entry per CDR3 protein results from TCRdb running MiXCR on the immunoSEQ multiplex PCR reads. Among 150,000 to 190,000 distinct CDR3 sequences listed, roughly 95% were seen once. Sequenced sample: CD4+ T cells from PBMCs. Receptors were obtained from a human donor with Susac syndrome.

The sample holds one count of this clonotype. The J gene is TRBJ2-7, the V gene TRBV25-1; a weak D match, TRBD1 (6 bases). This CDR3 is built from 15 residues. V lost 4 bases to trimming and J lost 7 bases, with 20 bases between them. Germline loops: CDR1 MGHDK, CDR2 SYGVNS. This CDR3 is CASSALITGSKEQYF. The CDR3, as DNA: TGTGCCAGCAGTGCCCTTATAACAGGGTCTAAGGAGCAGTACTTC.

The chain has TRBV29-1 and TRBJ1-3; a possible D gene is TRBD1 (5 bases). The length of the CDR3 is 13 residues. Trimming removed 3 bases at V and 0 bases at J, with 6 bases between. In germline, CDR1 is SQVTM, CDR2 ANQGSEA. The CDR3 DNA reads as TGCAGCGTTGAGGGGGGCTCTGGAAACACCATATATTTT. This gives the protein CSVEGGSGNTIYF.

The chain is built from TRBV27 and TRBJ1-5; 10 bases fit TRBD1. The CDR3 contains 16 residues. Germline trimming cut 6 bases from V and 1 base from J; bases unmatched to any gene: 6. Germline CDR1 reads MNHEY; CDR2 reads SMNVEV (reference sequence). In nucleotides, the CDR3 is TGTGCCAGCAGCCGGGACAGGGGAGGCAGCAATCAGCCCCAGCATTTT. It yields the protein CASSRDRGGSNQPQHF.

The chain employs TRBV20-1 and TRBJ2-1; 10 positions agree with TRBD2. The trim removed 2 bases at V and 3 bases at J, leaving 1 base unmatched. From germline, CDR1 is DFQATT and CDR2 SNEGSKA (reference sequence). The CDR3 runs 14 residues. This CDR3 reads CSARLAGVYNEQFF. CDR3 sequence (DNA): TGCAGTGCTAGACTAGCGGGGGTCTACAATGAGCAGTTCTTC.

V and J are TRBV21-1 and TRBJ1-6. TRBV21-1 constitutes a pseudogene. The CDR3 has 16 residues. The CDR3: CASSNYSHSNNSPLHF. DNA of the CDR3: TGTGCCAGCAGCAATTACTCTCACAGCAACAATTCACCCCTCCACTTT.

The V gene is TRBV7-2, the J gene TRBJ2-7; 7 bases are a match to TRBD2. The CDR3 has 14 amino acids. The germline V gene encodes CDR1 SGHTA and CDR2 FQGNSA. The V segment lost 9 bases and the J segment 0 bases; nucleotides outside the gene matches: 8. This CDR3 reads CASTSGGSSYEQYF. CDR3 sequence (DNA): TGTGCCAGTACATCGGGGGGAAGCTCCTACGAGCAGTACTTC.

This rearrangement joins TRBV29-1 to TRBJ2-7; D may correspond to TRBD1 or TRBD2 (5 bases each). CDR1 and CDR2 (germline): SQVTM, ANQGSEA. Trimming pared 6 bases from V and 1 base from J, leaving 13 bases between. This CDR3 comprises 13 residues. The CDR3 sequence: CSVSGTDSYEQYF. The CDR3 nucleotides are TGCAGCGTCTCCGGGACCGATTCCTACGAGCAGTACTTC.

The chain combines TRBV7-2 with TRBJ2-1; D possibly corresponds to TRBD2 (6 bases). V was pared by 5 bases and J by 1 base, with 15 bases between. CDR3 length equals 16 residues. Germline loops: CDR1 SGHTA, CDR2 FQGNSA. CDR3 sequence (DNA): TGTGCCAGCAGCCAAGCCGCGGGGATATCCTACAATGAGCAGTTCTTC. Residues: CASSQAAGISYNEQFF.

The chain combines TRBV5-1 with TRBJ1-1; no definite D call. The ends were cut back, 4 bases at V and 0 bases at J, with 7 bases in the middle. Germline V gives CDR1 SGHRS, CDR2 YFSETQ. The CDR3 is made up of 13 amino acids. The CDR3 sequence is CASSAAVNTEAFF. The CDR3 DNA reads as TGCGCCAGCAGCGCGGCCGTGAACACTGAAGCTTTCTTT.

This clonotype has only one observation. The gene calls are TRBV25-1 and TRBJ1-6, with D maybe TRBD1 (5 bases). From germline, CDR1 is MGHDK and CDR2 SYGVNS. The V end was cut by 7 bases, the J end by 9 bases, with 13 bases between. The CDR3 is 13 residues long. This CDR3 reads CASNPGLGSPLHF. Here the CDR3 DNA reads TGTGCCAGCAACCCGGGACTCGGTTCACCCCTCCACTTT.

The genes are TRBV20-1 and TRBJ2-7, with TRBD2 as a possible D gene (6 bases). The CDR3 is 14 residues long. Germline-derived CDR1 and CDR2 are DFQATT and SNEGSKA (reference sequence). V lost 6 bases and J 2 bases, leaving 17 bases between the germline ends. CDR3 coding DNA: TGCAGTGCCACTCCCGCGGGAATACCCTACGAGCAGTACTTC. Translation: CSATPAGIPYEQYF.

The V gene is TRBV7-9, the J gene TRBJ1-2, with D uncertain. V was shortened by 4 bases and J by 8 bases, with 17 bases between the two germline ends. From germline, CDR1 is SEHNR and CDR2 FQNEAQ (reference sequence). The CDR3 runs to 14 residues. CDR3 in DNA: TGTGCCAGCAGCTCCGGCGCTTGGGCGGGCGGCTACACCTTC. Translation: CASSSGAWAGGYTF.

This chain joins TRBV15 and TRBJ2-1; 9 bases match TRBD1. Per the germline V gene, CDR1 is LNHNV and CDR2 is YYDKDF (reference sequence). This CDR3 is 20 amino acids long. Losses at the gene ends were 3 bases for V and 0 bases for J; bases not matched to a gene: 15. The CDR3: CATSSYGTGREFISYNEQFF. The CDR3 bases are TGTGCCACCAGCAGTTACGGGACAGGGCGGGAATTCATCTCCTACAATGAGCAGTTCTTC.

The J gene is TRBJ2-5, the V gene TRBV6-5; 9 nucleotides agree with TRBD2. V dropped 2 bases and J dropped 1; count of bases not matched to a gene: 5. This CDR3 is built from 16 residues. Germline V gene sequence: CDR1 MNHEY, CDR2 SVGAGI. CDR3 nucleotide sequence: TGTGCCAGCAGTTACCGGCGGGGGGGCGCCCAAGAGACCCAGTACTTC. This translates into CASSYRRGGAQETQYF.

The chain couples TRBV18 to TRBJ1-1; TRBD1 is a possible D gene (6 bases). With 3 bases removed from V and 8 bases from J, the gap between germline ends came to 10 bases. Germline V CDR1 and CDR2: KGHSH, LQKENI. This CDR3 has 12 amino acids. CDR3 DNA: TGTGCCAGCTCACCTGGGGGCTCAGAAGCTTTCTTT. It yields the protein CASSPGGSEAFF.

This clonotype was seen once. The chain is built from TRBV23-1 and TRBJ2-7, with D possibly being TRBD1 (5 bases). TRBV23-1 is sorted into the ORF group, with uncertain function. This CDR3 spans 11 amino acids. The V gene lost 9 bases and the J gene lost 3 bases, with 9 bases spanning the gap. The CDR3 region has the DNA TGCGCCAGGCATGACAGCTACGAGCAGTACTTC. This translates into CARHDSYEQYF.

The V gene is TRBV19, the J gene TRBJ1-5; 7 bases agree with TRBD1. Germline CDR1 reads LNHDA; CDR2 reads SQIVND (reference sequence). V was clipped by 7 bases and J by 7 bases; unmatched bases: 10. CDR3 length equals 14 residues. The CDR3 spells CASNQPDRTQPQHF. In nucleotides, the CDR3 is TGTGCCAGTAACCAACCGGACAGGACGCAGCCCCAGCATTTT.

The chain recombines TRBV27 with TRBJ1-4; tentatively, D is TRBD1 (6 bases). V gave up 5 bases and J gave up 7 bases, with 17 bases separating them. The germline gives CDR1 MNHEY, CDR2 SMNVEV (reference sequence). The CDR3 has 15 residues. CDR3 loop: CASSASGARSEKLFF. The CDR3 DNA reads TGTGCCAGCAGTGCCTCAGGGGCGCGGAGTGAAAAACTGTTTTTT.

The chain links TRBV24-1 to TRBJ2-3; possible D gene TRBD2, 5 bases. Germline-derived CDR1 and CDR2 are KGHDR and SFDVKD. The ends were cut back, 5 bases at V and 7 bases at J, with 6 bases in the middle. This CDR3 has 11 amino acids. The CDR3 DNA follows: TGTGCCACCAGTGGAGGGCATACGCAGTATTTT. Its protein is CATSGGHTQYF.

The V call is TRBV18, the J call TRBJ2-7; no firm D call. V shed 3 bases and J shed 5 bases, with 11 bases lying between them. Germline assignment: CDR1 KGHSH and CDR2 LQKENI. The CDR3 spans 13 residues. CDR3 sequence: CASSPRQDHEQYF. The CDR3 bases are TGTGCCAGCTCACCCAGGCAGGATCACGAGCAGTACTTC.

This clonotype was picked up one time. The V and J genes are TRBV10-3 and TRBJ2-1; 12 nucleotides match TRBD2. The trim removed 4 bases at V and 5 bases at J, leaving 3 bases unmatched. Germline CDR1 reads ENHRY; CDR2 reads SYGVKD. The length of the CDR3 is 15 residues. The chain's CDR3 is CAISALAGGHNEQFF. DNA of the CDR3: TGTGCCATCAGTGCTCTAGCGGGGGGGCACAATGAGCAGTTCTTC.

The chain joins TRBV6-2 or TRBV6-3 to TRBJ1-1; TRBD1 aligns across 8 bases. The CDR3 has 17 amino acids. Germline V gene lookup returns CDR1 MNHEY and CDR2 SVGEGT. Trimming took 0 bases from V and 1 from J; bases not matched to a gene: 7. This CDR3 reads CASSYSNTGGPNTEAFF. The CDR3 region has the DNA TGTGCCAGCAGTTACTCGAACACAGGGGGACCGAACACTGAAGCTTTCTTT.

V is TRBV7-2 and J is TRBJ2-5, with D possibly being TRBD1 or TRBD2 (5 bases each). Trimming shortened V by 2 bases and J by 3 bases, and 13 bases separated the two germline ends. CDR3 size: 15 residues. Germline V gene lookup returns CDR1 SGHTA and CDR2 FQGNSA. The CDR3 protein is CASSLQGRAEETQYF. For the CDR3, the DNA is TGTGCCAGCAGCTTACAGGGTAGAGCGGAAGAGACCCAGTACTTC. Drawing the rest from reference TRBV7-2 and TRBJ2-5, the complete variable domain is GAGVSQSPSNKVTEKGKDVELRCDPISGHTALYWYRQSLGQGLEFLIYFQGNSAPDKSGLPSDRFSAERTGGSVSTLTIQRTQQEDSAVYLCASSLQGRAEETQYFGPGTRLLVL.

The chain carries TRBV20-1 and TRBJ1-4; no clear D. Trimming left V 1 base short and J 8 bases short, with 8 bases between. Germline loops: CDR1 DFQATT, CDR2 SNEGSKA (reference sequence). This CDR3 contains 12 residues. The CDR3 region is CSARAQSEKLFF. The CDR3 DNA follows: TGCAGTGCTAGAGCCCAATCCGAAAAACTGTTTTTT.